This TCR beta chain derives from a study of cytomegalovirus exposure and HLA in healthy donors. On the study more broadly: Roughly 170 million T cells yielded around 120 million unique TCR beta sequences in earlier analysis. Study results and limitations: Looking again later, the authors saw that most CMV-associated TCR beta chains seemed HLA-restricted. It emerged from a later analysis that several of the most significant clusters appeared to be linked to common viral pathogens. Later analysis found that TCR beta chains associated with HLA were more clonally expanded than other, equally common chains.

With V trimmed by 4 bases and J by 5 bases, 3 bases remained unmatched. CDR3 length equals 15 residues. CDR1 and CDR2 (germline): SGDLS, YYNGEE. This clone has just one count. Its cognate antigen is unknown. Amplification used 60 Vbeta primers and 13 Jbeta primers. The repertoire was sequenced with immunoSEQ multiplex PCR; TCRdb's copy has only in-frame clones and lacks some. The sample records 220,000 or so clones, about 75% being singletons. The chain links TRBV9 to TRBJ2-5; 15 bases align to TRBD2. This TCR derives from a woman in her thirties in good health and CMV-seronegative. Sequenced input: PBMCs. The CDR3, as DNA: TGTGCCAGCAGCTCCGGACTAGCGGGGGGGGAGACCCAGTACTTC. It specifies CASSSGLAGGETQYF.